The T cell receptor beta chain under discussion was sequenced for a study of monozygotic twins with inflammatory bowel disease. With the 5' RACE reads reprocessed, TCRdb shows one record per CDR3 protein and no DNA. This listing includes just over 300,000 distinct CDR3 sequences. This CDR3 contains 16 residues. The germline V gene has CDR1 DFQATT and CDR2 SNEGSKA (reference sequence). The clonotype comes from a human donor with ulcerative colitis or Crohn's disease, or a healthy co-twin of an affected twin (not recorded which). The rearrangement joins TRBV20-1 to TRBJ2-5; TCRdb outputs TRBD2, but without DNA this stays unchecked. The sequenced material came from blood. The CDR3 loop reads CSARTVAGGRQETQYF.